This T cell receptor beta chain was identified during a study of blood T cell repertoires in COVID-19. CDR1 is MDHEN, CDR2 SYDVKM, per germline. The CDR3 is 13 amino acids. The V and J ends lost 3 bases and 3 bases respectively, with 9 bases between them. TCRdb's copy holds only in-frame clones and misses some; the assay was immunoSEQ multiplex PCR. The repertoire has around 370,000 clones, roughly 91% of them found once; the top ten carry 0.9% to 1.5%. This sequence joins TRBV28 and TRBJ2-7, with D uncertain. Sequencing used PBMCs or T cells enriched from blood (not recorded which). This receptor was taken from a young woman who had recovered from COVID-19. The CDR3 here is CASSLWRNYEQYF. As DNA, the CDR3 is TGTGCCAGCAGTTTGTGGCGGAACTACGAGCAGTACTTC.